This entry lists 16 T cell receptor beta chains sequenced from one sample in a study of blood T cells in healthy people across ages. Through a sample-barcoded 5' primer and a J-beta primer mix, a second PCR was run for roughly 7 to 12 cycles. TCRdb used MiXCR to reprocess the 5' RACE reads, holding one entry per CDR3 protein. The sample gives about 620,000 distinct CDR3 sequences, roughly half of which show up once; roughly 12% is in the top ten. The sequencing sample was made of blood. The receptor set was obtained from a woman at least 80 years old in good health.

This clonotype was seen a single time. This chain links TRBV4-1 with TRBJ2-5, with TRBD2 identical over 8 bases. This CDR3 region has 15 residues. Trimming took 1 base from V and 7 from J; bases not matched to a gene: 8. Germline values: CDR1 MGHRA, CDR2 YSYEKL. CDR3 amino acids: CASSQVLAAAGTQYF. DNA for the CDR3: TGCGCCAGCAGCCAAGTACTAGCGGCCGCAGGGACCCAGTACTTC.

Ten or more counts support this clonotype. Here the CDR3 DNA reads TGTGCCAGCTTAGGACAGGGGGCCTACAATGAGCAGTTCTTC. As protein: CASLGQGAYNEQFF. The chain employs TRBV2 and TRBJ2-1; TRBD1 matches 10 bases. CDR3 size: 14 residues. Germline values: CDR1 SNHLY, CDR2 FYNNEI. The ends lost 8 bases at V and 2 bases at J; junction bases unmatched: 3.

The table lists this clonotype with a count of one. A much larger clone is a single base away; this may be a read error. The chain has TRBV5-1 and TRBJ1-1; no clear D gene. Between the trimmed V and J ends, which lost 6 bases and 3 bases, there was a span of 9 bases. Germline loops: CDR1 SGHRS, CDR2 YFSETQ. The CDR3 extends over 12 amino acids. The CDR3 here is CASTDGDTEAFF. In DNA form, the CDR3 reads TGCGCCAGCACTGACGGGGACACTGAAGCTTTCTTT.

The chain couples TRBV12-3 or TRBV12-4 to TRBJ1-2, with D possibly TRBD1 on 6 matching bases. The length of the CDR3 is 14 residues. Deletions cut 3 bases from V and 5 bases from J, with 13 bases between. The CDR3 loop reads CASSLDSSGYGYTF. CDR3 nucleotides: TGTGCCAGCAGTTTGGACAGTAGTGGATATGGCTACACCTTC.

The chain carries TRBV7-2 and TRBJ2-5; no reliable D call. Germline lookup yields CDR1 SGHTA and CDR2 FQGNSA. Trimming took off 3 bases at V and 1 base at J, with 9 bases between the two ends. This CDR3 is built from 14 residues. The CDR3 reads CASSFGHLQETQYF. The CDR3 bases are TGTGCCAGCAGCTTTGGTCACCTCCAAGAGACCCAGTACTTC. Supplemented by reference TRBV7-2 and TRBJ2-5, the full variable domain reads GAGVSQSPSNKVTEKGKDVELRCDPISGHTALYWYRQSLGQGLEFLIYFQGNSAPDKSGLPSDRFSAERTGGSVSTLTIQRTQQEDSAVYLCASSFGHLQETQYFGPGTRLLVL.

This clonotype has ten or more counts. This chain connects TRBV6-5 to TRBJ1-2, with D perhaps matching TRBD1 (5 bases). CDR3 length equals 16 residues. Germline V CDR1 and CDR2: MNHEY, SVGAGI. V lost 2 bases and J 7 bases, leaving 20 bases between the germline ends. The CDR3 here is CASSYTQIQGRGGYTF. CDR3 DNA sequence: TGTGCCAGCAGTTACACCCAAATTCAGGGTCGCGGTGGCTACACCTTC.

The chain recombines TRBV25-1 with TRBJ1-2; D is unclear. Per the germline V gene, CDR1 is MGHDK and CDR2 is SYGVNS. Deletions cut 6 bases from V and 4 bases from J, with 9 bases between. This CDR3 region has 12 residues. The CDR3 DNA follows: TGTGCCAGCAGAGCCGGGGTCTATGGCTACACCTTC. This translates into CASRAGVYGYTF.

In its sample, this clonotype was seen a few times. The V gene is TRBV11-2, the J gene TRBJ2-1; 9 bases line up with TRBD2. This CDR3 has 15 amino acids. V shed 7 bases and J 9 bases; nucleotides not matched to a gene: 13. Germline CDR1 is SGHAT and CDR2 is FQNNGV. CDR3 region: CASTPSNSGRGEQFF. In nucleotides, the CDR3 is TGTGCCAGCACCCCCTCCAATAGCGGGAGAGGTGAGCAGTTCTTC.

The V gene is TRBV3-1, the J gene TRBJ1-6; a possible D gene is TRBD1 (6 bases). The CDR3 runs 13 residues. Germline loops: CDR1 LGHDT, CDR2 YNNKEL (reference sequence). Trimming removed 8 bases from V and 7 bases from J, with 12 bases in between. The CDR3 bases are TGTGCCAGCGGGGGCAATGGAAATTCACCCCTCCACTTT. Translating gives CASGGNGNSPLHF.

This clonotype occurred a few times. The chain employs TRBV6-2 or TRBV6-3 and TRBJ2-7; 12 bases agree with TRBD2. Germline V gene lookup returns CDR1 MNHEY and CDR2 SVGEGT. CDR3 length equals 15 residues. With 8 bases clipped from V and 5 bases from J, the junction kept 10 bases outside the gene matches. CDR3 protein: CASRTSGIFIHEQYF. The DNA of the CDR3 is TGTGCCAGCCGGACTAGCGGGATATTTATCCACGAGCAGTACTTC.

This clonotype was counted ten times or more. The CDR3 DNA is TGCGCCAGCAGTCGGGACGGCTATGGCTACACCTTC. Amino acid sequence: CASSRDGYGYTF. The chain employs TRBV10-1 and TRBJ1-2, with TRBD1 as a possible D gene (5 bases). Germline CDR1 and CDR2: WNHNN and SYGVQD (reference sequence). The CDR3 has 12 residues. The V end was cut by 5 bases, the J end by 4 bases, with 8 bases between.

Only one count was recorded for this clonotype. CDR3 sequence reads: CASSRNPQGSSGNTIYF. The CDR3 nucleotides read TGTGCCAGCAGCCGAAATCCTCAGGGAAGCTCTGGAAACACCATATATTTT. The gene calls are TRBV3-1 and TRBJ1-3, with D perhaps matching TRBD1 (5 bases). Trimming took 4 bases from V and 0 from J, leaving 16 bases between them. This CDR3 is built from 17 residues. Germline CDR1 reads LGHDT; CDR2 reads YNNKEL (reference sequence).

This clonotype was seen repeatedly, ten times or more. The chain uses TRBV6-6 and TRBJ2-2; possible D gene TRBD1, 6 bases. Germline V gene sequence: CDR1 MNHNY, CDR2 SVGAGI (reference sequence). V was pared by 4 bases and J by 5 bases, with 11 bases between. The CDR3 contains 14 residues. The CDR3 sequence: CASSLYQGTGELFF. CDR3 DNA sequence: TGTGCCAGCAGTTTGTATCAGGGGACCGGGGAGCTGTTTTTT.

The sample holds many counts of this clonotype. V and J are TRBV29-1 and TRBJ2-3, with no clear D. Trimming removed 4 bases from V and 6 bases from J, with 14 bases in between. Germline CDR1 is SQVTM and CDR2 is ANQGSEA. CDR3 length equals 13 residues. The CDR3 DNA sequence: TGCAGCGTTGGAATTGTTTCCGATGATACGCAGTATTTT. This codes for CSVGIVSDDTQYF.

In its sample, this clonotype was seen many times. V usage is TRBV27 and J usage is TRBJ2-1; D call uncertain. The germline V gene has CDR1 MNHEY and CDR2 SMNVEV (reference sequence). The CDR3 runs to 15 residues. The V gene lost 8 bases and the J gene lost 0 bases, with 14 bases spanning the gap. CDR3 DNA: TGTGCCAGCGTACCGGATCTGGGCTCCTACAATGAGCAGTTCTTC. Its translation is CASVPDLGSYNEQFF.

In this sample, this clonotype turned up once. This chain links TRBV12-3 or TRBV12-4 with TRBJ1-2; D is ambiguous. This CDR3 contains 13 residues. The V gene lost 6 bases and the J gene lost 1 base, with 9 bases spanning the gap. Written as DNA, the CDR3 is TGTGCCAGCAGCCTCCGGCATAACTATGGCTACACCTTC. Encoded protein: CASSLRHNYGYTF.